Presented here are 24 T cell receptor beta chains from one specimen sequenced in a study of siplizumab effects on memory and regulatory T cells. This table comes from immunoSEQ multiplex PCR, and its TCRdb copy is limited to in-frame clones, with some not included. The data show 95,000 to 100,000 clones, around nine tenths seen once. The sample consisted of non-Treg CD4+ T cells sorted from blood. The origin of the receptors is a human donor in good health.

This chain uses TRBV28 with TRBJ2-1, with D uncertain. Germline V gene lookup returns CDR1 MDHEN and CDR2 SYDVKM. V was trimmed by 6 bases and J by 0 bases, leaving 6 bases between them. The CDR3 has 13 residues. Here the CDR3 reads CASRQSSYNEQFF. CDR3 DNA: TGTGCCAGCAGACAGAGCTCCTACAATGAGCAGTTCTTC.

Written as DNA, the CDR3 is TGTGCCAGCAGCTTGGGCCCCAGGGAAAAACTGTTTTTT. This sequence encodes CASSLGPREKLFF. This chain joins TRBV5-8 and TRBJ1-4, with unresolved D. V was trimmed by 0 bases and J by 8 bases, leaving 8 bases between them. The CDR3 has 13 residues. Per the germline V gene, CDR1 is SGHTS and CDR2 is YDEGEE.

The V call is TRBV10-3, the J call TRBJ2-7, with 7 bases identical to TRBD1. From germline, CDR1 is ENHRY and CDR2 SYGVKD. The CDR3 is 14 residues long. V gave up 3 bases and J gave up 3 bases; unmatched junction bases: 5. This CDR3 is CAISEDRVNYEQYF. For the CDR3, the DNA is TGTGCCATCAGTGAAGACAGGGTGAACTACGAGCAGTACTTC.

V gene TRBV7-9 combines with J gene TRBJ1-2; weak D call: TRBD1 (6 bases). The germline CDR1 and CDR2 sequences are SEHNR and FQNEAQ (reference sequence). This CDR3 has 16 residues. The germline V and J ends were trimmed by 5 bases and 8 bases, with 24 bases remaining between them. The CDR3 is CASSARSRDIRHGYTF. As DNA, the CDR3 is TGTGCCAGCAGCGCCAGGAGTAGGGACATCCGACACGGCTACACCTTC.

The chain has TRBV6-5 and TRBJ1-5; the D gene is possibly TRBD1 (5 bases). This CDR3 spans 15 amino acids. Trimming took 6 bases from V and 0 from J, leaving 12 bases between them. CDR1 MNHEY and CDR2 SVGAGI come from the germline V gene. CDR3: CASRPGGVSNQPQHF. In DNA, the CDR3 is TGTGCCAGCAGACCGGGGGGGGTTAGCAATCAGCCCCAGCATTTT.

The chain employs TRBV27 and TRBJ2-5; no reliable D call. This CDR3 is 15 amino acids long. V was shortened by 0 bases and J by 3 bases, with 11 bases between the two germline ends. Germline CDR1 reads MNHEY; CDR2 reads SMNVEV (reference sequence). The CDR3 reads CASSLSMRRKETQYF. For the CDR3, the DNA is TGTGCCAGCAGTTTATCGATGCGGAGAAAAGAGACCCAGTACTTC.

The chain carries TRBV9 and TRBJ1-3; D gene uncertain. There are 18 residues in the CDR3. Trimming left V 0 bases short and J 0 bases short, with 16 bases between. CDR1 SGDLS and CDR2 YYNGEE come from the germline V gene. CDR3 amino acids: CASSVGQVPGSSGNTIYF. The CDR3 nucleotides are TGTGCCAGCAGCGTAGGTCAAGTGCCGGGAAGCTCTGGAAACACCATATATTTT.

The chain joins TRBV11-3 to TRBJ2-2; D is undetermined. Germline lookup yields CDR1 SGHNT and CDR2 YENEEA. V lost 1 base to trimming and J lost 4 bases, with 13 bases between them. This CDR3 contains 16 residues. CDR3: CASSLGSPRRTGELFF. The CDR3 DNA reads as TGTGCCAGCAGCTTAGGTTCCCCCCGGCGCACCGGGGAGCTGTTTTTT.

This clone was counted a single time. The chain recombines TRBV6-1 with TRBJ2-2, with D unclear. From germline, CDR1 is MNHNS and CDR2 SASEGT. The CDR3 totals 16 residues. The V end was cut by 0 bases, the J end by 1 base, with 9 bases between. CDR3 in DNA: TGTGCCAGCAGTGAAGCGCTTTTGAGGAACACCGGGGAGCTGTTTTTT. This sequence encodes CASSEALLRNTGELFF.

The chain combines TRBV5-6 with TRBJ2-2; a possible D gene is TRBD2 (5 bases). The CDR3 has 16 amino acids. CDR1 is SGHDT, CDR2 YYEEEE, per germline. V was trimmed by 1 base and J by 5 bases, leaving 15 bases between them. The DNA for the CDR3 is TGTGCCAGCAGCTTGCCCCCACTCTGGAGGACCGGGGAGCTGTTTTTT. It specifies CASSLPPLWRTGELFF. The whole variable domain, remainder taken from reference TRBV5-6 and TRBJ2-2, is DAGVTQSPTHLIKTRGQQVTLRCSPKSGHDTVSWYQQALGQGPQFIFQYYEEEERQRGNFPDRFSGHQFPNYSSELNVNALLLGDSALYLCASSLPPLWRTGELFFGEGSRLTVL.

In this sample, this clone turned up a few times. This chain joins TRBV2 and TRBJ1-1; 7 nucleotides match TRBD1. J lost 1 base, V lost 0 bases, and 2 bases had no gene match. Germline CDR1 SNHLY, CDR2 FYNNEI. CDR3 length: 15 residues. CDR3 sequence (DNA): TGTGCCAGCAGTGAAGCGTGGACAGGGAACACTGAAGCTTTCTTT. Translated, it gives CASSEAWTGNTEAFF. The full variable domain, its missing parts supplied by reference TRBV2 and TRBJ1-1, is EPEVTQTPSHQVTQMGQEVILRCVPISNHLYFYWYRQILGQKVEFLVSFYNNEISEKSEIFDDQFSVERPDGSNFTLKIRSTKLEDSAMYFCASSEAWTGNTEAFFGQGTRLTVV.

The genes are TRBV29-1 and TRBJ2-2; maybe TRBD2 (6 bases). In germline, CDR1 is SQVTM, CDR2 ANQGSEA. Between the trimmed V and J ends, which lost 4 bases and 2 bases, there was a span of 14 bases. The CDR3 runs to 15 residues. In DNA form, the CDR3 reads TGCAGCGTTGGCAATTCCGGGGGTAACACCGGGGAGCTGTTTTTT. Translated, it gives CSVGNSGGNTGELFF.

This chain uses TRBV7-9 with TRBJ2-7; the D gene is possibly TRBD2 (5 bases). The CDR3 sequence is 13 residues long. Germline values: CDR1 SEHNR, CDR2 FQNEAQ (reference sequence). V was cut by 1 base and J by 6 bases, with 10 bases left in between. The CDR3 DNA is TGTGCCAGCAGCTTAGTTCCCAGCGGCGAGCAGTACTTC. This codes for CASSLVPSGEQYF.

This clone was found once. The V and J genes are TRBV2 and TRBJ2-1; 13 bases fit TRBD2. The junction had 7 bases not matched to a gene; V was cut back by 6 bases and J by 8 bases. The CDR3 spans 15 residues. Germline CDR1 is SNHLY and CDR2 is FYNNEI. Here the CDR3 reads CASRTYTSGRDEQFF. CDR3 bases: TGTGCCAGCAGAACGTACACTAGCGGGAGGGATGAGCAGTTCTTC.

The chain is built from TRBV4-2 and TRBJ2-1; 9 nucleotides agree with TRBD2. The CDR3 covers 16 residues. J lost 8 bases, V lost 4 bases, and 12 bases had no gene match. The germline V gene has CDR1 LGHNA and CDR2 YNFKEQ. The CDR3: CASSLSISGSFYEQFF. CDR3 in DNA: TGTGCCAGCAGCCTCTCGATTAGCGGGAGTTTCTATGAGCAGTTCTTC.

V usage is TRBV6-6 and J usage is TRBJ2-6; D gene uncertain. There are 15 residues in the CDR3. The V end lost 2 bases, the J end lost 1 base, and 6 bases lay between the germline ends. Germline CDR1 MNHNY, CDR2 SVGAGI (reference sequence). The CDR3 coding sequence is TGTGCCAGCAGTTACGTTCGGTCTGGGGCCAACGTCCTGACTTTC. This sequence encodes CASSYVRSGANVLTF.

The rearrangement joins TRBV5-4 to TRBJ1-4, with 7 bases matching TRBD1. The CDR3 runs to 14 residues. The germline CDR1 and CDR2 sequences are SGHNT and YYREEE (reference sequence). Trimming took 4 bases from V and 8 from J; bases not matched to a gene: 8. CDR3 coding DNA: TGTGCCAGCAGCGTTAGACAGGGAAGGGAAAAACTGTTTTTT. Translation: CASSVRQGREKLFF.

The chain joins TRBV30 to TRBJ1-1; TRBD1 matches at 8 bases. Trimming at V came to 3 bases and at J to 1 base, leaving 7 bases not matched to a gene. Germline V gene data show CDR1 as GTSNPN and CDR2 as SVGIG (reference sequence). The CDR3 extends over 15 amino acids. CDR3 bases: TGTGCCTGGAGGGTGACAGGGGCCACGAACACTGAAGCTTTCTTT. As protein: CAWRVTGATNTEAFF.

Remarks on this clone: Compared with germline, one end of the junction differs, possibly owing to a read error. Within the sample, other DNA sequences also encode this same CDR3. The chain is built from TRBV28 and TRBJ2-7; 7 bases align to TRBD2. CDR1 MDHEN and CDR2 SYDVKM come from the germline V gene. The CDR3 runs to 14 residues. The CDR3 is CASQASGVLREQYF. The CDR3, as DNA: TGCGCCAGCCAGGCTAGCGGAGTTTTACGGGAGCAGTACTTC.

The chain carries TRBV7-8 and TRBJ2-1; 11 nucleotides align to TRBD2. V lost 6 bases and J lost 5; bases outside the gene matches: 6. Germline V lookup: CDR1 SGHVS, CDR2 FQNEAQ. There are 15 residues in the CDR3. The CDR3 loop reads CASRTPGLADNEQFF. DNA for the CDR3: TGTGCCAGCAGAACTCCGGGACTAGCGGACAATGAGCAGTTCTTC.

The rearrangement uses TRBV25-1 and TRBJ2-4, with D perhaps given as TRBD1 or TRBD2 (5 bases each). The CDR3 runs to 15 residues. V was clipped by 2 bases and J by 1 base, with 9 bases between them. Germline V gene lookup returns CDR1 MGHDK and CDR2 SYGVNS. The CDR3 region is CASSEPGRAKNIQYF. CDR3 in DNA: TGTGCCAGCAGTGAACCGGGACGGGCCAAAAACATTCAGTACTTC.

The chain uses TRBV18 and TRBJ1-2, with 7 bases that match TRBD1. The CDR3 sequence is 15 residues long. Germline CDR1 KGHSH, CDR2 LQKENI. V dropped 3 bases and J dropped 0; count of bases not matched to a gene: 4. In nucleotides, the CDR3 is TGTGCCAGCTCACCGCGGACAGGCCCTAACTATGGCTACACCTTC. It translates to CASSPRTGPNYGYTF.

V usage is TRBV18 and J usage is TRBJ2-7, with 10 bases aligning to TRBD1. The CDR3 runs 17 residues. CDR1 and CDR2 (germline): KGHSH, LQKENI. The V and J ends lost 6 bases and 1 base, in that order; junction bases with no gene match: 12. CDR3 loop: CASSPNGPGQGSYEQYF. DNA for the CDR3: TGTGCCAGCTCCCCTAACGGACCGGGACAGGGGTCCTACGAGCAGTACTTC.

Notes on this clone: One end of the junction fails to match germline, which may point to a read error. The chain combines TRBV11-3 with TRBJ1-5; D may be TRBD1 (6 bases). This CDR3 is 13 amino acids long. CDR1 is SGHNT, CDR2 YENEEA, per germline. The CDR3 nucleotides are TGTGCCAGCAGCGTAGACAGGACTCAGCCCCAGCATTTT. Its translation: CASSVDRTQPQHF.